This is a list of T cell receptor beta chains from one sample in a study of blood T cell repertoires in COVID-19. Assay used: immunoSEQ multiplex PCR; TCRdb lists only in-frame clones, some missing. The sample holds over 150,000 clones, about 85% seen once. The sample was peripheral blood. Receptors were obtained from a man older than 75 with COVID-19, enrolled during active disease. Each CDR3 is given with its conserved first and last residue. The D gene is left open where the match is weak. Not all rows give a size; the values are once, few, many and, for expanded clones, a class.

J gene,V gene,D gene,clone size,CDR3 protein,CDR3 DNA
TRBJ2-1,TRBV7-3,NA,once,CASSLGGSYNEQFF,TGTGCCAGCAGCTTAGGAGGCTCCTACAATGAGCAGTTCTTC
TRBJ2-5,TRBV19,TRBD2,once,CASSIGASAGGQETQYF,TGTGCCAGTAGTATAGGGGCCAGCGCGGGGGGACAAGAGACCCAGTACTTC
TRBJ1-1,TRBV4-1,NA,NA,CASSQDLEAFF,TGCGCCAGCAGCCAAGATCTGGAAGCTTTCTTT
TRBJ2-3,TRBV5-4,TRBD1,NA,CASSHTGAGDTQYF,TGTGCCAGCAGCCACACAGGGGCGGGAGATACGCAGTATTTT
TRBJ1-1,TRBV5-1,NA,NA,CASSLQIDGYTEAFF,TGCGCCAGCAGCCTACAGATCGACGGTTACACTGAAGCTTTCTTT
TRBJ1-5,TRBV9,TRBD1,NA,CASSVGQDNQPQHF,TGTGCCAGCAGCGTGGGACAGGACAATCAGCCCCAGCATTTT
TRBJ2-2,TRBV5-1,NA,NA,CASSPTVNTGELFF,TGCGCCAGCAGCCCGACAGTTAACACCGGGGAGCTGTTTTTT
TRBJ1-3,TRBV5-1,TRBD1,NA,CASSGGQTYSGNTIYF,TGCGCCAGCAGCGGGGGACAGACTTACTCTGGAAACACCATATATTTT
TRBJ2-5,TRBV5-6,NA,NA,CASSFQSRAETQYF,TGTGCCAGCAGCTTTCAATCGAGGGCAGAGACCCAGTACTTC
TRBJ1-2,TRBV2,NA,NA,CASSAGGSNYGYTF,TGTGCCAGCAGCGCTGGAGGTTCAAACTATGGCTACACCTTC
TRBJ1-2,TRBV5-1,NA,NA,CASSQGQGYGYTF,TGCGCCAGCAGCCAGGGACAAGGCTATGGCTACACCTTC
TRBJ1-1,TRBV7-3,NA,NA,CASSLGQTMNTEAFF,TGTGCCAGCAGCTTAGGGCAGACTATGAACACTGAAGCTTTCTTT
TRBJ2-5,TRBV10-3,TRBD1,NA,CATQVGGLETQYF,TGTGCCACCCAAGTAGGGGGCCTTGAGACCCAGTACTTC
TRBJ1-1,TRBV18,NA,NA,CASSLIGRADTEAFF,TGTGCCAGCTCACTCATAGGGCGGGCGGACACTGAAGCTTTCTTT
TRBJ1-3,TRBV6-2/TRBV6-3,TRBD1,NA,CASSQHWTGRTGNTIYF,TGTGCCAGCAGTCAACATTGGACAGGGAGGACTGGAAACACCATATATTTT
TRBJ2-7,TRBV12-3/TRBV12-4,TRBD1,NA,CASSSTGAYEQYF,TGTGCCAGCAGCTCGACAGGGGCCTACGAGCAGTACTTC
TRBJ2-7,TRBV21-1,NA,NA,CASSGRPYEQYF,TGTGCCAGCAGCGGGAGGCCTTACGAGCAGTACTTC
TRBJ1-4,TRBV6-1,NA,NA,CASSEDRRYNEKLFF,TGTGCCAGCAGTGAAGATCGCAGGTATAATGAAAAACTGTTTTTT
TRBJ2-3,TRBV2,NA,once,CASSEGAIAQYF,TGTGCCAGCAGTGAAGGCGCAATAGCGCAGTATTTT
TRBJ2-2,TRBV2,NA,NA,CASSVGHAGELFF,TGTGCCAGCAGTGTTGGACACGCCGGGGAGCTGTTTTTT
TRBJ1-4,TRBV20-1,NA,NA,CSASRGGREKLFF,TGCAGTGCTAGTCGGGGGGGCAGGGAAAAACTGTTTTTT
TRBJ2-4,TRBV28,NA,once,CASSPPGAKNIQYF,TGTGCCAGCAGTCCCCCGGGGGCCAAAAACATTCAGTACTTC
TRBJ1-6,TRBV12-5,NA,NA,CASGSKDSASPLHF,TGTGCTAGTGGTTCGAAAGACTCTGCTTCACCCCTCCACTTT
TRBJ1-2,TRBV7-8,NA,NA,CASSLESLTYGYTF,TGTGCCAGCAGCTTAGAGTCACTTACCTATGGCTACACCTTC
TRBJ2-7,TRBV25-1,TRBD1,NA,CASSRQGAYEQYF,TGTGCCAGCAGTAGGCAGGGGGCGTACGAGCAGTACTTC
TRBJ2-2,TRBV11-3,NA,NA,CASSLEGAVGELFF,TGTGCCAGCAGCTTGGAGGGGGCGGTCGGGGAGCTGTTTTTT
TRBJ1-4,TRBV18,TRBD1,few,CASSPRTGGYEKLFF,TGTGCCAGCTCACCCCGGACAGGGGGCTATGAAAAACTGTTTTTT